These 9 T cell receptor beta chains were all obtained from the same sample, sequenced in a study of beta chain features in type 1 diabetes. Their cognate antigens are unknown. The isolated RNA, all of it, was reverse transcribed, so expressed TCRB transcripts were what got sequenced. Assay used: immunoSEQ multiplex PCR; TCRdb lists only in-frame clones, some missing. The data show about 400,000 clones, with around 12% seen just once and 0.0095% to 0.013% held by the top ten. Study-wide points: In every one of the four CD4+ subsets, TCRB CDR3s were moderately but significantly shorter in Type 1 diabetes patients.

Sequencing was performed on naive CD4+ T cells from blood. The receptors here all came from a woman younger than 30 with type 1 diabetes.

The chain recombines TRBV10-3 with TRBJ1-1, with 11 positions matching TRBD1. This CDR3 has 13 amino acids. Trimming took 11 bases from V and 5 from J; bases not matched to a gene: 7. Germline V gene sequence: CDR1 ENHRY, CDR2 SYGVKD. The CDR3 here is CALRGQGGTEAFF. The DNA of the CDR3 is TGTGCCCTAAGGGGACAGGGGGGGACTGAAGCTTTCTTT.

This clone occurred a few times. The genes are TRBV5-1 and TRBJ2-1; TRBD2 aligns across 8 bases. The CDR3 runs 16 residues. Per the germline V gene, CDR1 is SGHRS and CDR2 is YFSETQ. V dropped 0 bases and J dropped 4; count of bases not matched to a gene: 6. The CDR3 nucleotides read TGCGCCAGCAGCTTGGTGTCTAGCGGGCGATACAATGAGCAGTTCTTC. Its protein is CASSLVSSGRYNEQFF.

V is TRBV19 and J is TRBJ2-4, with D possibly being TRBD2 (6 bases). Between the trimmed V and J ends, which lost 4 bases and 1 base, there was a span of 8 bases. The germline gives CDR1 LNHDA, CDR2 SQIVND (reference sequence). The CDR3 runs to 14 residues. This CDR3 is CASSRRVAKNIQYF. For the CDR3, the DNA is TGTGCCAGTAGTAGGAGGGTTGCCAAAAACATTCAGTACTTC.

The chain recombines TRBV6-5 with TRBJ2-3, with D perhaps TRBD1 (6 bases). The germline V and J ends were trimmed by 4 bases and 3 bases, with 8 bases remaining between them. From germline, CDR1 is MNHEY and CDR2 SVGAGI. CDR3 size: 13 residues. The CDR3 here is CASSLQGTDTQYF. In DNA, the CDR3 is TGTGCCAGCAGTTTACAGGGAACAGATACGCAGTATTTT.

This clone has just a few counts. The chain uses TRBV7-9 and TRBJ2-1; D is ambiguous. Germline values: CDR1 SEHNR, CDR2 FQNEAQ (reference sequence). This CDR3 spans 15 amino acids. V was pared by 1 base and J by 4 bases, with 11 bases between. The CDR3, as DNA: TGTGCCAGCAGCTTAGTCGCGCTAGGTTACAATGAGCAGTTCTTC. Its protein is CASSLVALGYNEQFF.

This clone came up a few times. The J gene is TRBJ1-3, the V gene TRBV30, with D hard to call. V was shortened by 5 bases and J by 1 base, with 9 bases between the two germline ends. The CDR3 consists of 13 residues. Germline lookup yields CDR1 GTSNPN and CDR2 SVGIG (reference sequence). The CDR3: CAWRPRSGNTIYF. As DNA, the CDR3 is TGTGCCTGGCGGCCGAGGTCTGGAAACACCATATATTTT.

The gene calls are TRBV7-9 and TRBJ2-2; TRBD2 matches at 8 bases. CDR1 is SEHNR, CDR2 FQNEAQ, per germline (reference sequence). The V and J ends lost 5 bases and 4 bases, in that order; junction bases with no gene match: 12. The CDR3 has 17 residues. This CDR3 reads CASSPGESGGITGELFF. DNA for the CDR3: TGTGCCAGCAGCCCCGGGGAGAGCGGGGGAATCACCGGGGAGCTGTTTTTT.

The genes are TRBV7-2 and TRBJ2-3, with D possibly matching TRBD2 (5 bases). This CDR3 is 16 amino acids long. Trimming took 6 bases from V and 5 from J, leaving 21 bases between them. From germline, CDR1 is SGHTA and CDR2 FQGNSA. CDR3 sequence (DNA): TGTGCCAGCAGTATTAGGAGGAAGACTATGGGAGATACGCAGTATTTT. This encodes CASSIRRKTMGDTQYF.

The chain links TRBV30 to TRBJ2-5; D gene unclear. TRBJ2-7 explains the end of the DNA better; the J call may be wrong. CDR1 and CDR2 from the germline V gene are GTSNPN and SVGIG (reference sequence). The CDR3 has 13 amino acids. The CDR3 DNA sequence: TGTGCCTGGAGTGTAGCGAACTCCTACGAGCAGTACTTC. It encodes CAWSVANSYEQYF.